This T cell receptor beta chain originates from a study of blood T cells in healthy people across ages. Looked up from germline, CDR1 is MNHEY and CDR2 is SVGAGI. Between the trimmed V and J ends, which lost 1 base and 3 bases, there was a span of 13 bases. The CDR3 is 16 amino acids. Primed by a sample-barcoded 5' primer and a J-beta primer mix, a second PCR proceeded for about 7 to 11 cycles. Tagging of each cDNA molecule was performed by a template-switch adaptor with 12 random nucleotides. Using its own MiXCR run on the 5' RACE reads, TCRdb lists one record per CDR3 protein. The data show more than 650,000 distinct CDR3 sequences, about 55% seen once. Peripheral blood, around 9.4 milliliters per donor, was collected. This clonotype has a handful of counts.

The specimen sequenced was blood. The receptor was derived from a man older than 75 in good health. The V gene is TRBV6-5, the J gene TRBJ1-5; a possible D gene is TRBD1 (6 bases). The CDR3 region is CASSYLTGGPNQPQHF. For the CDR3, the DNA is TGTGCCAGCAGTTACTTAACCGGGGGGCCCAATCAGCCCCAGCATTTT.